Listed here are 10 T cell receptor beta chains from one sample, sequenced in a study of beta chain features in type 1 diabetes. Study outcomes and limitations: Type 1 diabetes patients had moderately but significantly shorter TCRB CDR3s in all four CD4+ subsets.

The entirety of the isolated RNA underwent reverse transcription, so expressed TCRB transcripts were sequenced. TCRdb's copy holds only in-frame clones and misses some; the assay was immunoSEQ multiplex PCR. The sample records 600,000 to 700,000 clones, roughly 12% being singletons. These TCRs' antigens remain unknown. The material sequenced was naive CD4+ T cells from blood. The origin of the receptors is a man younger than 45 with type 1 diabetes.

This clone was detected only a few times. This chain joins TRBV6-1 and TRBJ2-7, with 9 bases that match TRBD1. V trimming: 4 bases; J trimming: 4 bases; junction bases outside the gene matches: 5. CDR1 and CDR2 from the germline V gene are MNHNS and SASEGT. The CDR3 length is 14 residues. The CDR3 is CASSGGQGGYEQYF. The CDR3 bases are TGTGCCAGCAGTGGGGGACAGGGAGGGTACGAGCAGTACTTC.

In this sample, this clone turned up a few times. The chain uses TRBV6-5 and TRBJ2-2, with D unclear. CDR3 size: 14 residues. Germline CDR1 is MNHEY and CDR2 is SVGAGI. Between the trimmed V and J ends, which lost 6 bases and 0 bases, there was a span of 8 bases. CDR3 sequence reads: CASRTRTNTGELFF. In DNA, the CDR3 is TGTGCCAGCAGGACACGTACGAACACCGGGGAGCTGTTTTTT.

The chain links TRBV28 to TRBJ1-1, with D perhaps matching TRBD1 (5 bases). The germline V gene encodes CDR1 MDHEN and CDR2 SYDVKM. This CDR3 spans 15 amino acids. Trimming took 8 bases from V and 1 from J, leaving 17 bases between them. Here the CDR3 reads CASAAPGRKNTEAFF. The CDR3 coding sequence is TGTGCCAGCGCTGCACCGGGACGGAAGAACACTGAAGCTTTCTTT.

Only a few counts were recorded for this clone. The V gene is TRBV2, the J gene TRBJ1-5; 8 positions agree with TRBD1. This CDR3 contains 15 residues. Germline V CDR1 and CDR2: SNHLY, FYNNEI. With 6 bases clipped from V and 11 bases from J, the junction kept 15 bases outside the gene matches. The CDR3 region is CASSEQGVTFGAQHF. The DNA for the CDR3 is TGTGCCAGCAGCGAACAGGGGGTTACTTTTGGAGCCCAGCATTTT. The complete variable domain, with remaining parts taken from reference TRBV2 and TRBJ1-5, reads EPEVTQTPSHQVTQMGQEVILRCVPISNHLYFYWYRQILGQKVEFLVSFYNNEISEKSEIFDDQFSVERPDGSNFTLKIRSTKLEDSAMYFCASSEQGVTFGAQHFGDGTRLSIL.

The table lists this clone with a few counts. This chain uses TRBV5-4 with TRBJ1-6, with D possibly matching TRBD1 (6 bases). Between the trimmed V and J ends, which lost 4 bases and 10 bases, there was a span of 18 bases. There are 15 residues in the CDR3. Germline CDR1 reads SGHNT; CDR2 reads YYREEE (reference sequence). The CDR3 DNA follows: TGTGCCAGCAGCCAGGGCAGGGGCTTACAGTCACCCCTCCACTTT. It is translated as CASSQGRGLQSPLHF.

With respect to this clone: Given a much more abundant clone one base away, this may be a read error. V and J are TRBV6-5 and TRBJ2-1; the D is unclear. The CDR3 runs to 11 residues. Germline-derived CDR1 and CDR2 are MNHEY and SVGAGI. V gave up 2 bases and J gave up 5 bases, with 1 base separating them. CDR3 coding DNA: TGTGCCAGCAGTTACCACAATGAGCAGTTCTTC. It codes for CASSYHNEQFF.

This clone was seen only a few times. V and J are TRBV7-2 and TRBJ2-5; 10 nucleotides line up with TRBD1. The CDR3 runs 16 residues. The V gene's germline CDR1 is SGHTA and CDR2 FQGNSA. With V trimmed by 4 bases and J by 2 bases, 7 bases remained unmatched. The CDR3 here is CASSWRGQGMQETQYF. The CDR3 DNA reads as TGTGCCAGCAGCTGGAGGGGACAGGGGATGCAAGAGACCCAGTACTTC.

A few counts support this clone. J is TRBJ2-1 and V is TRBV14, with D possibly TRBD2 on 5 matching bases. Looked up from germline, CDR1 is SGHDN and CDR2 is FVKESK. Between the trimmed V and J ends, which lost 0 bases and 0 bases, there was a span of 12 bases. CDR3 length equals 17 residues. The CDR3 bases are TGTGCCAGCAGCCAAGATCGGCGGGCTAGCTCCTACAATGAGCAGTTCTTC. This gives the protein CASSQDRRASSYNEQFF. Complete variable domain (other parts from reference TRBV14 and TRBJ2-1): EAGVTQFPSHSVIEKGQTVTLRCDPISGHDNLYWYRRVMGKEIKFLLHFVKESKQDESGMPNNRFLAERTGGTYSTLKVQPAELEDSGVYFCASSQDRRASSYNEQFFGPGTRLTVL.

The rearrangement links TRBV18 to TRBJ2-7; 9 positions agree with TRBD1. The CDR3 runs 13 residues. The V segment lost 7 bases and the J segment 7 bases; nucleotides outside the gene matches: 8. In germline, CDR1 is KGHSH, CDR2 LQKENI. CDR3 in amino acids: CASCEGQGREQYF. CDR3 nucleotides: TGTGCCAGCTGCGAAGGACAGGGGAGGGAGCAGTACTTC.

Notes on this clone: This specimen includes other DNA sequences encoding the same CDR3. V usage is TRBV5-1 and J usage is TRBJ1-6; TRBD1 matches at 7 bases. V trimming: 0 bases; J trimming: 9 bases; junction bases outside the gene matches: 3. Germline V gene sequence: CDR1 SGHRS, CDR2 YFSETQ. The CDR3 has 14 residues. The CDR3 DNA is TGCGCCAGCAGCTTGGAGGGGGCGCGTTCACCCCTCCACTTT. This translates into CASSLEGARSPLHF.